This T cell receptor beta chain was retrieved from a study of CD8 T cells in ankylosing spondylitis. Findings of the study overall: Past research had described some motif variants in reactive arthritis synovial fluid and blood. Enrichment of disease-linked clones was reportedly significant in matched ankylosing spondylitis synovial fluid. There was a TCR beta motif, made of 7 or 8 highly homologous variants, that appeared characteristic of ankylosing spondylitis blood. Disease-linked clones were found to be CD8+ and relatively rare in peripheral blood.

In this sample, this clonotype turned up many times. Antigen unknown. The authors made TCR beta libraries by quantitative 5'-RACE with molecular barcodes. From the 5' RACE reads, TCRdb called clonotypes with MiXCR, one entry per CDR3 protein. The sample has roughly 490,000 distinct CDR3 sequences, about 5.2% seen once. The CDR3 loop spans 13 amino acids. V lost 3 bases and J 6 bases, leaving 13 bases between the germline ends. CDR1 DFQATT and CDR2 SNEGSKA come from the germline V gene (reference sequence). The TCR originated in a male donor with ankylosing spondylitis. Specimen: blood, either unsorted or a sorted T cell fraction (not recorded which). The chain recombines TRBV20-1 with TRBJ2-3; TRBD1 is a possible D gene (5 bases). The CDR3 is CSASLGVGDTQYF. The CDR3, as DNA: TGCAGTGCTAGTTTAGGGGTGGGGGATACGCAGTATTTT.